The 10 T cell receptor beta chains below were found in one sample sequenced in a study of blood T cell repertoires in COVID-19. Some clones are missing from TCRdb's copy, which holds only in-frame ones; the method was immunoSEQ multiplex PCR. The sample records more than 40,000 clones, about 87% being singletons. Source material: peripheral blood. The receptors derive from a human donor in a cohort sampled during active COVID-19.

The CDR3 protein is CASSPGGFGEQYF. CDR3 sequence (DNA): TGTGCCAGCAGCCCCGGGGGGTTTGGCGAGCAGTACTTC. The chain has TRBV9 and TRBJ2-7; TRBD2 matches 7 bases. The CDR3 sequence is 13 residues long. V gave up 4 bases and J gave up 6 bases; unmatched junction bases: 7. The germline gives CDR1 SGDLS, CDR2 YYNGEE. Based on the CDR3 plus reference TRBV9 and TRBJ2-7, the full variable domain is DSGVTQTPKHLITATGQRVTLRCSPRSGDLSVYWYQQSLDQGLQFLIQYYNGEERAKGNILERFSAQQFPDLHSELNLSSLELGDSALYFCASSPGGFGEQYFGPGTRLTVT.

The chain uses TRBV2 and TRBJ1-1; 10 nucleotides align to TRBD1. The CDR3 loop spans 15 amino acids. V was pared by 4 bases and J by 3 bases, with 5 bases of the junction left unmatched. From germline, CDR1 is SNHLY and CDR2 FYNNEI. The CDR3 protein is CASSGTGGGYTEAFF. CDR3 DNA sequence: TGTGCCAGCAGTGGGACAGGGGGAGGATACACTGAAGCTTTCTTT.

The CDR3 is CASSLAGTGEQFF. The CDR3 DNA sequence: TGTGCCAGCAGCTTGGCGGGAACTGGTGAGCAGTTCTTC. The chain recombines TRBV5-4 with TRBJ2-1, with D possibly matching TRBD2 (5 bases). The germline V gene encodes CDR1 SGHNT and CDR2 YYREEE (reference sequence). The V and J ends lost 0 bases and 9 bases respectively, with 10 bases between them. The CDR3 totals 13 residues.

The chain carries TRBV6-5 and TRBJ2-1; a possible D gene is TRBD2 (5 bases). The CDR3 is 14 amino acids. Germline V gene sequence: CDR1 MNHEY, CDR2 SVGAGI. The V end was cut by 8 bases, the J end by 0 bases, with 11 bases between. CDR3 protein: CASSGKVSYNEQFF. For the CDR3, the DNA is TGTGCCAGCTCCGGGAAGGTCTCCTACAATGAGCAGTTCTTC.

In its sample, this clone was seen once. This chain's CDR3 is CASSQRPTGYGYTF. CDR3 nucleotide sequence: TGTGCCAGCAGCCAACGACCTACGGGCTATGGCTACACCTTC. The chain uses TRBV5-6 and TRBJ1-2; D is undetermined. Trimming stripped 4 bases from V and 4 bases from J, with 14 bases between. There are 14 residues in the CDR3. CDR1 and CDR2 (germline): SGHDT, YYEEEE.

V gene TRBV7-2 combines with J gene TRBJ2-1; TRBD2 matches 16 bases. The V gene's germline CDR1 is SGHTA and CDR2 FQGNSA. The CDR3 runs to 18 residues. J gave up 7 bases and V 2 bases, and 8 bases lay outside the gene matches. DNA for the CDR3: TGTGCCAGCAGCTTATTACCCGGGACTAGCGGGAGGGGGAATGAGCAGTTCTTC. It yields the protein CASSLLPGTSGRGNEQFF.

CDR3 in DNA: TGTGCCAGCAGGCTTGGCGGATCCTATAATTCACCCCTCCACTTT. It codes for CASRLGGSYNSPLHF. The rearrangement joins TRBV6-5 to TRBJ1-6, with D unclear. CDR3 size: 15 residues. V shed 6 bases and J shed 1 base, with 10 bases lying between them. Per the germline V gene, CDR1 is MNHEY and CDR2 is SVGAGI.

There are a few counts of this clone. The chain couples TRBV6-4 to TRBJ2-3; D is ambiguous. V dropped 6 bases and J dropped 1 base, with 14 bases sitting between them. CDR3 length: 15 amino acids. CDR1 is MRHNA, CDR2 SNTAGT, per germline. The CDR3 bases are TGTGCCAGCAGGGCAAGTGGTATGGGCACAGATACGCAGTATTTT. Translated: CASRASGMGTDTQYF.

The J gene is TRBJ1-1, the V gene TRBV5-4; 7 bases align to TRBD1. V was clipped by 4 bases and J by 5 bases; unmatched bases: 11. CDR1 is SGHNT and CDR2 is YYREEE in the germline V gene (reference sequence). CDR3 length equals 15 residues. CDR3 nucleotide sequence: TGTGCCAGCAGCACCCCAGACAGGGTCGCGACTGAAGCTTTCTTT. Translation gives CASSTPDRVATEAFF.

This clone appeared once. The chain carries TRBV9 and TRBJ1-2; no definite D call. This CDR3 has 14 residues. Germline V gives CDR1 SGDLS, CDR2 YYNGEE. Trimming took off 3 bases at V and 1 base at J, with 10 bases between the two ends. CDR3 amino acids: CASSASVLNYGYTF. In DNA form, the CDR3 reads TGTGCCAGCAGCGCCTCGGTTCTTAACTATGGCTACACCTTC.